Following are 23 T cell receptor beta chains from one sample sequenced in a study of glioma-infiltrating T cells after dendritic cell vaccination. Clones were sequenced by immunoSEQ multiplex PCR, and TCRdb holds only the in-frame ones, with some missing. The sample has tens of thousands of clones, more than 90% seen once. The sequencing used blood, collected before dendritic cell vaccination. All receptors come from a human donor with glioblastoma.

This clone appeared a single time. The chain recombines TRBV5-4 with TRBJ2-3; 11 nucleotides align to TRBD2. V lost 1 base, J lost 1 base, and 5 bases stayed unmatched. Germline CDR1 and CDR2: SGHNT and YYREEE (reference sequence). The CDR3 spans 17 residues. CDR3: CASSLRATSGGTDTQYF. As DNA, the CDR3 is TGTGCCAGCAGCTTGCGTGCGACTAGCGGGGGCACAGATACGCAGTATTTT.

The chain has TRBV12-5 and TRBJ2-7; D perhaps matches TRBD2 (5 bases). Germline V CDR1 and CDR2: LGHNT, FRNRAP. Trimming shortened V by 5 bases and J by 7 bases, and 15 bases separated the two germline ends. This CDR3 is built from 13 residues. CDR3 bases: TGTGCTAGTGGTCCGCCATGGACGGGGGAGCAGTACTTC. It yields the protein CASGPPWTGEQYF. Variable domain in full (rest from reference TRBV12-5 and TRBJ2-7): DARVTQTPRHKVTEMGQEVTMRCQPILGHNTVFWYRQTMMQGLELLAYFRNRAPLDDSGMPKDRFSAEMPDATLATLKIQPSEPRDSAVYFCASGPPWTGEQYFGPGTRLTVT.

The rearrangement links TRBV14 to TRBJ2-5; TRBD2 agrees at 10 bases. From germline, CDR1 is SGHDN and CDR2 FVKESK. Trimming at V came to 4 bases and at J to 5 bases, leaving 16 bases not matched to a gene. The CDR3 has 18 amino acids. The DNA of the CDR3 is TGTGCCAGCAGCCCAGAGCGGTTTAGCGGGAGGCTGGGGGAGACCCAGTACTTC. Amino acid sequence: CASSPERFSGRLGETQYF.

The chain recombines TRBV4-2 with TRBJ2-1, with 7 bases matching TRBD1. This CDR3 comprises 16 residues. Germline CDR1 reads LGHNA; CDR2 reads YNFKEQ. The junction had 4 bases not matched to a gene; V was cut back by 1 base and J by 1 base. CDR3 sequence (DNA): TGTGCCAGCAGCCAAGCGGGGACAGCTTCCTACAATGAGCAGTTCTTC. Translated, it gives CASSQAGTASYNEQFF.

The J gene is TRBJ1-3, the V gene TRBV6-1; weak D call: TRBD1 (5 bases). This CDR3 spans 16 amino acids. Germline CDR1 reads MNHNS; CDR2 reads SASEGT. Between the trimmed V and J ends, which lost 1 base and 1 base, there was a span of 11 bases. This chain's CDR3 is CASSEVFGGSGNTIYF. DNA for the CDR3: TGTGCCAGCAGTGAAGTCTTCGGGGGATCTGGAAACACCATATATTTT.

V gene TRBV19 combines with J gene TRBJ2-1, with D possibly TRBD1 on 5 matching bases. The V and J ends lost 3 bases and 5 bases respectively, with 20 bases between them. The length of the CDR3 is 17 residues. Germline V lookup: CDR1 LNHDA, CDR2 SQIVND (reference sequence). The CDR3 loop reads CASSMVGPEIQDNEQFF. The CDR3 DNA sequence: TGTGCCAGTAGTATGGTCGGGCCCGAGATACAGGACAATGAGCAGTTCTTC.

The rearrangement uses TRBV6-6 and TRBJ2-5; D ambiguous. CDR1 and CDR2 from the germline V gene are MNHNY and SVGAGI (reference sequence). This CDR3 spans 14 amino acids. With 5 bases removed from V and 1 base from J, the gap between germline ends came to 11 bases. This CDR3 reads CASSPPRSQETQYF. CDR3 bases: TGTGCCAGCAGTCCGCCGAGGTCCCAAGAGACCCAGTACTTC.

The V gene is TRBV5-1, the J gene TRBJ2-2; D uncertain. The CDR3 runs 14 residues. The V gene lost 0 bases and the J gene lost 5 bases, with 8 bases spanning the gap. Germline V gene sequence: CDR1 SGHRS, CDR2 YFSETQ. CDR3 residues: CASSLDGATGELFF. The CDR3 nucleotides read TGCGCCAGCAGCTTGGACGGTGCGACCGGGGAGCTGTTTTTT.

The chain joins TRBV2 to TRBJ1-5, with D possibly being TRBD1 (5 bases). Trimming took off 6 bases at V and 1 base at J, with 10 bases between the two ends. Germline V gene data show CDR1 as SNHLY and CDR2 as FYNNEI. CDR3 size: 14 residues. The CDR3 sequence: CASRREGSNQPQHF. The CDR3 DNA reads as TGTGCCAGCAGACGGGAGGGGAGCAATCAGCCCCAGCATTTT.

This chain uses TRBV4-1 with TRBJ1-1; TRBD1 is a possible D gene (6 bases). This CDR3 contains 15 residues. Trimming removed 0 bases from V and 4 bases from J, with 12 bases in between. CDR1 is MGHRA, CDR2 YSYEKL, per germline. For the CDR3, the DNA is TGCGCCAGCAGCCAAGACCGAGGGGGGGCCACTGAAGCTTTCTTT. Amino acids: CASSQDRGGATEAFF.

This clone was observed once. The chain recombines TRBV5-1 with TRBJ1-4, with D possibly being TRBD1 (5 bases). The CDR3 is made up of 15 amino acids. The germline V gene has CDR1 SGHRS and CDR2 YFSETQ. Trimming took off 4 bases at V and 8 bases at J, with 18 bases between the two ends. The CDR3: CASSRDSGSREKLFF. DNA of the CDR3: TGCGCCAGCAGCCGAGACAGCGGGAGTCGAGAAAAACTGTTTTTT.

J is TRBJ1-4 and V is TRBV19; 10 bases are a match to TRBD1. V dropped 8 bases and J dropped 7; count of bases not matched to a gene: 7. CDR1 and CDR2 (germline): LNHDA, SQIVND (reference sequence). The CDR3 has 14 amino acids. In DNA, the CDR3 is TGTGCCAGTGGAACCGGGACAGGGGTTGAAAAACTGTTTTTT. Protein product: CASGTGTGVEKLFF. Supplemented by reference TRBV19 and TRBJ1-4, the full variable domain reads DGGITQSPKYLFRKEGQNVTLSCEQNLNHDAMYWYRQDPGQGLRLIYYSQIVNDFQKGDIAEGYSVSREKKESFPLTVTSAQKNPTAFYLCASGTGTGVEKLFFGSGTQLSVL.

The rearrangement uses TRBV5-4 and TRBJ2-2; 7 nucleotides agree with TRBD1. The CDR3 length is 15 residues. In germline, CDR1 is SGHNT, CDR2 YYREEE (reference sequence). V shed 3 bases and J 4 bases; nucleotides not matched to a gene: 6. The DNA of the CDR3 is TGTGCCAGCAGCTGGATACAGGGGCGCACCGGGGAGCTGTTTTTT. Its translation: CASSWIQGRTGELFF.

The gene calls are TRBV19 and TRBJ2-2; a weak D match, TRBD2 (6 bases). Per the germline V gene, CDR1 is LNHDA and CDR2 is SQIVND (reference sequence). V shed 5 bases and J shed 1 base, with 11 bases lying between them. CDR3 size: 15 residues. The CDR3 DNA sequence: TGTGCCAGTAGTCCCTGGGGAGGGAACACCGGGGAGCTGTTTTTT. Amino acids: CASSPWGGNTGELFF.

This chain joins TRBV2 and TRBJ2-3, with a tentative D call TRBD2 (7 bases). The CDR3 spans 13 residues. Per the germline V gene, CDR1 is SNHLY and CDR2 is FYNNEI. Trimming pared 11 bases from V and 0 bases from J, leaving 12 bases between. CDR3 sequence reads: CALGGASTDTQYF. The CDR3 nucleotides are TGTGCCCTGGGGGGGGCTAGCACAGATACGCAGTATTTT.

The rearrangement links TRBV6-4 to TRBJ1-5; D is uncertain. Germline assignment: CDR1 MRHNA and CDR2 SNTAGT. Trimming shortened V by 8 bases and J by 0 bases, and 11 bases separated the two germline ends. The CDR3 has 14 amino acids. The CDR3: CASAPDNSNQPQHF. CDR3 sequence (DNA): TGTGCCAGCGCTCCAGATAATAGCAATCAGCCCCAGCATTTT.

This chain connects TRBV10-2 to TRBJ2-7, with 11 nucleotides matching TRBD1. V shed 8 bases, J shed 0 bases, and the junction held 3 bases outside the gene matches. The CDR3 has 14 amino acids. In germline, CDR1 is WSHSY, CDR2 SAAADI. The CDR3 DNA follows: TGCGCCAGCCGAGGGACAGGGGGCTCCTACGAGCAGTACTTC. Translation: CASRGTGGSYEQYF.

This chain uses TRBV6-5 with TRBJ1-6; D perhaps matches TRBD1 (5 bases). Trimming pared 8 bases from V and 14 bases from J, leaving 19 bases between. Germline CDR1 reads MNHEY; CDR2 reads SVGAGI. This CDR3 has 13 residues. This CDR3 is CASLPGAGLTLHF. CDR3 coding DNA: TGTGCCAGCCTCCCCGGTGCAGGGTTAACCCTCCACTTT.

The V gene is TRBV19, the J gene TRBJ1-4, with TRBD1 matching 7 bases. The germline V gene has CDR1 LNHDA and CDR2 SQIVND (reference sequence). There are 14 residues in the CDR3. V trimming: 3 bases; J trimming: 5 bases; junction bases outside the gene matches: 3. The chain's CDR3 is CASSMGQSNEKLFF. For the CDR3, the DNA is TGTGCCAGTAGTATGGGACAGTCCAATGAAAAACTGTTTTTT.

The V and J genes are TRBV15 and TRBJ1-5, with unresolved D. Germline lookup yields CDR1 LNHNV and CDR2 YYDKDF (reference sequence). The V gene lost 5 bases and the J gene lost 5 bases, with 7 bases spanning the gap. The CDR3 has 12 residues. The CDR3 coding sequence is TGTGCCACCAGCTCCCGGGATCAGCCCCAGCATTTT. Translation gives CATSSRDQPQHF.

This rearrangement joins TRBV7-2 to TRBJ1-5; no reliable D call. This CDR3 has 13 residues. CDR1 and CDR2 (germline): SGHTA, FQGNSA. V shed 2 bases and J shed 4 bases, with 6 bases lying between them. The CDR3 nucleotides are TGTGCCAGCAGCTTATCCCCAAATCAGCCCCAGCATTTT. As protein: CASSLSPNQPQHF.

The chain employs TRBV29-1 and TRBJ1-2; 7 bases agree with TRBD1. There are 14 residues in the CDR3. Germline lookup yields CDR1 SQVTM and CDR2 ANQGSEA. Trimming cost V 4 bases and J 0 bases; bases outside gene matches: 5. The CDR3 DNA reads TGCAGCGTTGGGAACAGGGGCTCTAACTATGGCTACACCTTC. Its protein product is CSVGNRGSNYGYTF.

CDR3 bases: TGTGCCAGCGTACCGGGACAGGGTCGCATTGAAGCTTTCTTT. Translated, it gives CASVPGQGRIEAFF. The V gene is TRBV6-1, the J gene TRBJ1-1; 9 nucleotides line up with TRBD1. This CDR3 comprises 14 residues. The V gene end was trimmed by 8 bases and the J gene end by 7 bases; junction bases not matched to a gene: 11. The germline gives CDR1 MNHNS, CDR2 SASEGT.